The clone carrying this T cell receptor beta chain was seen a handful of times. Its cognate antigen is unknown. A second PCR of about 6 to 11 cycles used a sample-barcoded 5' primer and a J-beta primer mix. One entry per CDR3 protein, called by TCRdb with MiXCR from the 5' RACE reads. Here the sample spans over a million distinct CDR3 sequences, under 45% being singletons. This entry belongs to a study of blood T cells in healthy people across ages. Points from the study as a whole: CMV infection status of these donors was not known. PBMCs left unsorted prevented a conclusive naive versus antigen-experienced comparison.

The CDR3 loop spans 20 amino acids. The germline gives CDR1 SQVTM, CDR2 ANQGSEA. This sequence originates from a woman aged 55-75 years in good health. Specimen: blood. The V call is TRBV29-1, the J call TRBJ2-7, with 10 positions matching TRBD2. The J call may be mistaken, given a closer DNA end match to TRBJ2-5. In DNA form, the CDR3 reads TGCAGCGTTGGACGAACAGGGGGAGTCAGACTAGCGGGTATCCAAGAGACCCAGTACTTC. It yields the protein CSVGRTGGVRLAGIQETQYF.